The text below deals with one T cell receptor (beta chain). Antigen specificity is unknown. The data belong to a study of beta chain features in type 1 diabetes. Reverse transcription of all isolated RNA meant that expressed TCRB transcripts were sequenced. Average reads for naive, central memory and regulatory T cell samples were about 3.7 million. Generated by immunoSEQ multiplex PCR, the TCRdb table keeps only in-frame clones and is missing some. The repertoire has around 310,000 clones, about 10% of them found once; the top ten carry around 0.015%. Study-wide points: In comparison with healthy donors, patients had naive, central memory and Treg TCRB repertoires that appeared more similar.

Cells sorted by CD45RO/CCR7/CD25/CD127/CD95/CD27 comprised CD4+ naive, central memory, regulatory and stem cell-like memory cells. Post-sort purity exceeded 98% for all sorted populations. Per the germline V gene, CDR1 is SGHTA and CDR2 is FQGNSA. After removal of 5 bases from V and 4 bases from J, the junction contained 6 bases not matched to a gene. The CDR3 is 14 residues long. This TCR was recovered from a woman aged 30 to 39 in good health. J is TRBJ2-3 and V is TRBV7-2; 7 bases match TRBD1. Sequencing was performed on naive CD4+ T cells from blood. The CDR3 loop is CASSKGALADTQYF. For the CDR3, the DNA is TGTGCCAGCAGCAAGGGGGCGTTGGCAGATACGCAGTATTTT. Variable domain in full (rest from reference TRBV7-2 and TRBJ2-3): GAGVSQSPSNKVTEKGKDVELRCDPISGHTALYWYRQSLGQGLEFLIYFQGNSAPDKSGLPSDRFSAERTGGSVSTLTIQRTQQEDSAVYLCASSKGALADTQYFGPGTRLTVL.